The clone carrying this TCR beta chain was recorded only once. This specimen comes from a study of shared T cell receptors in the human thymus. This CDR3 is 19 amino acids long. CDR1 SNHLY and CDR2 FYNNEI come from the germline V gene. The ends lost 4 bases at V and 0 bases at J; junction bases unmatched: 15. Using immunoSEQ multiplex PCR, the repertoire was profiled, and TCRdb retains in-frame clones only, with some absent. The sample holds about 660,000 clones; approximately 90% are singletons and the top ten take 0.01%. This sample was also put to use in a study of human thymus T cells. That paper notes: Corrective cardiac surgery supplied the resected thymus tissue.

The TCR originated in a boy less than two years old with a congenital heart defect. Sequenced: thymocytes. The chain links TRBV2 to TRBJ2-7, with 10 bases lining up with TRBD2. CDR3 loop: CASSGWGKLAGASSYEQYF. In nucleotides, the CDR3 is TGTGCCAGCAGTGGGTGGGGAAAGCTAGCGGGGGCAAGCTCCTACGAGCAGTACTTC.